This TCR beta chain was recorded in a study of PD-1 blockade in mismatch repair-deficient tumors. About the study: Patients had approximately 11 mismatch repair-deficient cancer types and were previously treated and progressing.

Every patient had mismatch repair deficiency by PCR or immunohistochemistry. A few pembrolizumab responders had their TCRs sequenced. Study-wide findings and caveats: Tumor-resident clones, often absent from pretreatment blood, expanded after pembrolizumab and then contracted.

Clones were sequenced by immunoSEQ multiplex PCR, and TCRdb holds only the in-frame ones, with some missing. Here the sample spans tens of thousands of clones, around four fifths being singletons. The CDR3 length is 16 residues. Trimming took off 1 base at V and 3 bases at J, with 13 bases between the two ends. CDR1 is LNHNV and CDR2 is YYDKDF in the germline V gene (reference sequence). Regarding this clone: Antigen unknown.

The rearrangement joins TRBV15 to TRBJ1-5; no reliable D call. Specimen: peripheral blood, collected 4 weeks after starting pembrolizumab. The sequence was obtained from an adult with mismatch repair-deficient cancer. CDR3 protein: CATSRVSRSLNQPQHF. For the CDR3, the DNA is TGTGCCACCAGCAGAGTCTCGCGCAGCCTCAATCAGCCCCAGCATTTT.